These 31 T cell receptor beta chains share one sample of origin, sequenced in a study of shared clonotypes between healthy human individuals. The table came from immunoSEQ multiplex PCR; TCRdb's copy has only in-frame clones and leaves some out. The sample carries roughly 2 million clones, about 95% recorded once. Material: naive CD4+ T cells sorted from blood. Indicated subset: CD45RA+ positively selected. All receptors come from a man aged 18 to 30 in good health.

This clone came up once. One junction end does not reproduce the germline sequence, and a read error may be involved. The chain carries TRBV5-1 and TRBJ2-1, with 8 bases matching TRBD2. The germline V gene encodes CDR1 SGHRS and CDR2 YFSETQ. The CDR3 totals 15 residues. The CDR3 loop reads CASSFTAGAHNEQLF. CDR3 DNA sequence: TGCGCCAGCAGCTTTACAGCGGGAGCCCACAATGAGCAGCTCTTC.

CDR3 in DNA: TGTGCCACTGACAAGAGGAATCAGCCCCAGCATTTT. It is translated as CATDKRNQPQHF. The rearrangement joins TRBV28 to TRBJ1-5; D gene unclear. The CDR3 runs 12 residues. Germline values: CDR1 MDHEN, CDR2 SYDVKM. Trimming removed 10 bases from V and 4 bases from J, with 11 bases in between.

For this clone: The same CDR3 is also encoded by other DNA sequences in this sample. The chain links TRBV18 to TRBJ2-7; the match to TRBD1 covers 8 bases. Per germline, CDR1 KGHSH and CDR2 LQKENI. Unmatched junction bases numbered 3, after V lost 3 bases and J lost 2 bases. This CDR3 has 14 residues. CDR3 sequence reads: CASSPGTGAYEQYF. The CDR3 nucleotides are TGTGCCAGCTCACCGGGGACAGGAGCCTACGAGCAGTACTTC.

For this clone: Other nucleotide sequences in the sample specify the same CDR3. V and J are TRBV2 and TRBJ2-1; D remains unclear. From germline, CDR1 is SNHLY and CDR2 FYNNEI. Trimming took off 1 base at V and 7 bases at J, with 5 bases between the two ends. CDR3 size: 12 residues. CDR3 bases: TGTGCCAGCAGTGAAGGGGGTAATGAGCAGTTCTTC. It yields the protein CASSEGGNEQFF.

The chain joins TRBV7-6 to TRBJ2-7, with D perhaps being TRBD1 or TRBD2 (6 bases each). The V gene lost 0 bases and the J gene lost 2 bases, with 11 bases spanning the gap. This CDR3 has 15 amino acids. The V gene's germline CDR1 is SGHVS and CDR2 FNYEAQ. The CDR3 is CASSLAGGLAYEQYF. For the CDR3, the DNA is TGTGCCAGCAGCTTAGCGGGGGGCCTCGCCTACGAGCAGTACTTC.

CDR3 bases: TGTGCCATCAGTAATGACAGGGTGGCTGAAGCTTTCTTT. The encoded protein is CAISNDRVAEAFF. The chain joins TRBV10-3 to TRBJ1-1; 7 bases are shared with TRBD1. This CDR3 comprises 13 residues. V lost 5 bases to trimming and J lost 6 bases; unmatched junction nucleotides: 6. The germline V gene has CDR1 ENHRY and CDR2 SYGVKD.

V gene TRBV10-3 combines with J gene TRBJ1-5; 8 bases align to TRBD1. Trimming removed 3 bases from V and 7 bases from J; junction bases left unmatched: 2. The CDR3 spans 13 residues. Germline V gives CDR1 ENHRY, CDR2 SYGVKD. CDR3 bases: TGTGCCATCAGTGACGGGGACAGGCAGCCCCAGCATTTT. This codes for CAISDGDRQPQHF.

V gene TRBV6-6 combines with J gene TRBJ1-1; D remains ambiguous. The germline V gene has CDR1 MNHNY and CDR2 SVGAGI (reference sequence). V lost 2 bases, J lost 4 bases, and 8 bases lay in between. The length of the CDR3 is 13 residues. The CDR3 nucleotides are TGTGCCAGCAGTTACGCCTCATTCACTGAAGCTTTCTTT. Its protein is CASSYASFTEAFF.

V and J are TRBV11-2 and TRBJ1-2; D unclear. Germline lookup yields CDR1 SGHAT and CDR2 FQNNGV. Trimming took off 5 bases at V and 1 base at J, with 17 bases between the two ends. The CDR3 covers 16 residues. CDR3 in amino acids: CASSPYQVHLNYGYTF. DNA for the CDR3: TGTGCCAGCAGCCCTTATCAGGTCCACCTTAACTATGGCTACACCTTC.

The V gene is TRBV10-1, the J gene TRBJ2-5; D ambiguous. This CDR3 contains 15 residues. Deletions cut 2 bases from V and 3 bases from J, with 13 bases between. Germline lookup yields CDR1 WNHNN and CDR2 SYGVQD (reference sequence). CDR3: CASSEPPRPKETQYF. The CDR3 coding sequence is TGCGCCAGCAGTGAGCCCCCCCGCCCAAAAGAGACCCAGTACTTC.

This rearrangement joins TRBV5-8 to TRBJ2-2, with 7 bases that match TRBD1. Trimming removed 4 bases from V and 3 bases from J; junction bases left unmatched: 6. In germline, CDR1 is SGHTS, CDR2 YDEGEE. This CDR3 spans 15 amino acids. CDR3 coding DNA: TGTGCCAGCAGCAGAGACAGGGTCGACACCGGGGAGCTGTTTTTT. This translates into CASSRDRVDTGELFF.

This rearrangement joins TRBV27 to TRBJ1-4; a possible D gene is TRBD1 (5 bases). Germline lookup yields CDR1 MNHEY and CDR2 SMNVEV (reference sequence). CDR3 length equals 14 residues. V was shortened by 7 bases and J by 5 bases, with 14 bases between the two germline ends. The CDR3 region is CASTSLGGNEKLFF. In nucleotides, the CDR3 is TGTGCCAGCACCTCCCTCGGGGGAAATGAAAAACTGTTTTTT.

The rearrangement links TRBV25-1 to TRBJ1-6, with 10 bases that match TRBD1. The CDR3 consists of 14 residues. The germline V gene encodes CDR1 MGHDK and CDR2 SYGVNS. The junction had 5 bases not matched to a gene; V was cut back by 8 bases and J by 7 bases. This CDR3 reads CASSWGQGNSPLHF. The CDR3 DNA reads as TGTGCCAGCTCCTGGGGACAGGGGAATTCACCCCTCCACTTT.

This clone occurred many times. In the same sample, other DNA sequences code for this CDR3. V gene TRBV10-3 combines with J gene TRBJ2-7; 9 nucleotides align to TRBD2. V lost 5 bases, J lost 5 bases, and 4 bases stayed unmatched. Germline V gene data show CDR1 as ENHRY and CDR2 as SYGVKD. The CDR3 sequence is 13 residues long. This CDR3 is CAISSKRGDEQYF. The CDR3 region has the DNA TGTGCCATCAGTAGTAAGCGGGGGGACGAGCAGTACTTC.

For the CDR3, the DNA is TGTGCCTGGAGTGGAATTGCAGGCAACACTGAAGCTTTCTTT. Translating gives CAWSGIAGNTEAFF. The chain carries TRBV30 and TRBJ1-1, with unresolved D. Germline V gene lookup returns CDR1 GTSNPN and CDR2 SVGIG (reference sequence). The CDR3 covers 14 residues. Trimming shortened V by 1 base and J by 2 bases, and 11 bases separated the two germline ends. Full variable domain (remainder filled in from reference TRBV30 and TRBJ1-1): SQTIHQWPATLVQPVGSPLSLECTVEGTSNPNLYWYRQAAGRGLQLLFYSVGIGQISSEVPQNLSASRPQDRQFILSSKKLLLSDSGFYLCAWSGIAGNTEAFFGQGTRLTVV.

The rearrangement links TRBV19 to TRBJ2-5, with 7 bases that match TRBD2. Trimming removed 3 bases from V and 3 bases from J; junction bases left unmatched: 10. This CDR3 comprises 16 residues. Germline V lookup: CDR1 LNHDA, CDR2 SQIVND (reference sequence). The CDR3: CASSIFGAGTKETQYF. CDR3 coding DNA: TGTGCCAGTAGTATTTTCGGAGCGGGGACTAAAGAGACCCAGTACTTC.

A single count supports this clone. The chain uses TRBV10-3 and TRBJ2-7, with a weak D call TRBD2 (5 bases). V was shortened by 10 bases and J by 5 bases, with 9 bases between the two germline ends. CDR3 length equals 10 residues. CDR1 ENHRY and CDR2 SYGVKD come from the germline V gene. The CDR3 here is CATEGDEQYF. CDR3 DNA: TGTGCCACCGAGGGAGACGAGCAGTACTTC.

This clone was seen only once. The chain couples TRBV30 to TRBJ2-5, with D possibly TRBD1 on 6 matching bases. Germline CDR1 is GTSNPN and CDR2 is SVGIG (reference sequence). This CDR3 is 13 amino acids long. V was trimmed by 4 bases and J by 5 bases, leaving 14 bases between them. This chain's CDR3 is CAWKGQGRETQYF. In DNA form, the CDR3 reads TGTGCCTGGAAAGGGCAGGGGCGGGAGACCCAGTACTTC.

The V gene is TRBV30, the J gene TRBJ1-5; D is undetermined. The CDR3 contains 16 residues. Trimming took off 0 bases at V and 3 bases at J, with 15 bases between the two ends. Germline loops: CDR1 GTSNPN, CDR2 SVGIG (reference sequence). The CDR3 DNA follows: TGTGCCTGGAGTGTAGCCGGCGCGGAGGTCAATCAGCCCCAGCATTTT. Encoded protein: CAWSVAGAEVNQPQHF.

V gene TRBV9 combines with J gene TRBJ2-1, with 8 positions matching TRBD2. The CDR3 spans 16 residues. CDR1 and CDR2 (germline): SGDLS, YYNGEE. J gave up 4 bases and V 4 bases, and 10 bases lay outside the gene matches. The CDR3 coding sequence is TGTGCCAGCAGCTCAGGAACGGGACTAGGGTACAATGAGCAGTTCTTC. As protein: CASSSGTGLGYNEQFF.

In regard to this clone: This sample includes further DNA sequences coding for the same CDR3. J is TRBJ2-7 and V is TRBV5-1, with D tentatively TRBD1 (6 bases). CDR3 length: 12 residues. The germline V and J ends were trimmed by 2 bases and 5 bases, with 8 bases remaining between them. CDR1 is SGHRS and CDR2 is YFSETQ in the germline V gene. CDR3 in amino acids: CASSFTGNEQYF. CDR3 sequence (DNA): TGCGCCAGCAGCTTCACAGGGAACGAGCAGTACTTC.

This clone was seen only a few times. This chain joins TRBV19 and TRBJ2-2; 15 positions match TRBD2. With V trimmed by 9 bases and J by 4 bases, 12 bases remained unmatched. The CDR3 sequence is 18 residues long. The germline gives CDR1 LNHDA, CDR2 SQIVND (reference sequence). CDR3 sequence reads: CASSQGTSGRTFTGELFF. The DNA for the CDR3 is TGTGCCAGCAGTCAGGGGACTAGCGGGAGGACATTCACCGGGGAGCTGTTTTTT.

The chain combines TRBV5-1 with TRBJ2-5; TRBD1 matches 8 bases. The CDR3 has 16 amino acids. The V gene end was trimmed by 4 bases and the J gene end by 4 bases; junction bases not matched to a gene: 12. The germline CDR1 and CDR2 sequences are SGHRS and YFSETQ. This CDR3 reads CASSPNSGGAGETQYF. For the CDR3, the DNA is TGCGCCAGCAGCCCAAATTCAGGGGGCGCGGGAGAGACCCAGTACTTC.

V usage is TRBV18 and J usage is TRBJ2-7, with 7 bases that match TRBD1. In germline, CDR1 is KGHSH, CDR2 LQKENI. Unmatched junction bases numbered 10, after V lost 2 bases and J lost 3 bases. The CDR3 runs to 16 residues. The DNA for the CDR3 is TGTGCCAGCTCACCAACGACAGGGCTCACCCTCTACGAGCAGTACTTC. Amino acids: CASSPTTGLTLYEQYF.

The chain has TRBV10-3 and TRBJ1-1, with TRBD1 as a possible D gene (5 bases). CDR1 is ENHRY, CDR2 SYGVKD, per germline. The CDR3 length is 13 residues. With 9 bases removed from V and 3 bases from J, the gap between germline ends came to 14 bases. CDR3 nucleotide sequence: TGTGCCATTGGGGCATTTAAGGACACTGAAGCTTTCTTT. Its translation: CAIGAFKDTEAFF.

This sequence joins TRBV7-8 and TRBJ1-1; D gene unclear. Germline V gene data show CDR1 as SGHVS and CDR2 as FQNEAQ. The V gene lost 3 bases and the J gene lost 0 bases, with 11 bases spanning the gap. CDR3 length: 15 amino acids. CDR3 loop: CASSLADAMNTEAFF. The CDR3 DNA sequence: TGTGCCAGCAGCTTGGCAGACGCCATGAACACTGAAGCTTTCTTT.

The V and J genes are TRBV11-2 and TRBJ1-2; D is possibly TRBD1 (6 bases). The CDR3 is made up of 14 amino acids. Germline V lookup: CDR1 SGHAT, CDR2 FQNNGV. V dropped 7 bases and J dropped 6 bases, with 18 bases sitting between them. The CDR3 DNA reads as TGTGCCAGCAACCCCGGGGGACACCGGGATGGCTACACCTTC. As protein: CASNPGGHRDGYTF. Together with reference TRBV11-2 and TRBJ1-2, the CDR3 gives the full variable domain: EAGVAQSPRYKIIEKRQSVAFWCNPISGHATLYWYQQILGQGPKLLIQFQNNGVVDDSQLPKDRFSAERLKGVDSTLKIQPAKLEDSAVYLCASNPGGHRDGYTFGSGTRLTVV.

A few counts support this clone. The CDR3 nucleotides read TGTGCCAGCAGCTTAGGGGGACAGATACAAGAGACCCAGTACTTC. It encodes CASSLGGQIQETQYF. This chain uses TRBV11-3 with TRBJ2-5; 7 bases match TRBD1. The V gene end was trimmed by 1 base and the J gene end by 2 bases; junction bases not matched to a gene: 4. Germline CDR1 reads SGHNT; CDR2 reads YENEEA. The CDR3 totals 15 residues.

This clone was detected only once. This rearrangement joins TRBV4-1 to TRBJ2-3; a weak D match, TRBD1 (6 bases). Germline CDR1 is MGHRA and CDR2 is YSYEKL. The CDR3 has 16 residues. Trimming pared 0 bases from V and 2 bases from J, leaving 12 bases between. In DNA, the CDR3 is TGCGCCAGCAGCCAAGATGGGGACACCATCACAGATACGCAGTATTTT. Translation: CASSQDGDTITDTQYF.

On this clone itself: The sample holds other DNA sequences that translate to the same CDR3. The genes are TRBV28 and TRBJ1-2; 7 bases agree with TRBD1. Germline V CDR1 and CDR2: MDHEN, SYDVKM. The trim removed 1 base at V and 8 bases at J, leaving 4 bases unmatched. The CDR3 has 13 residues. This CDR3 is CASSLSGGSGYTF. The DNA for the CDR3 is TGTGCCAGCAGTTTATCAGGGGGGTCCGGCTACACCTTC.

This chain uses TRBV7-9 with TRBJ2-5; possibly TRBD1 for D (6 bases). Trimming pared 3 bases from V and 5 bases from J, leaving 13 bases between. Germline V gene sequence: CDR1 SEHNR, CDR2 FQNEAQ (reference sequence). This CDR3 is 14 amino acids long. CDR3 sequence (DNA): TGTGCCAGCAGCTTGTCACAGGGTAGGGAGACCCAGTACTTC. Translation: CASSLSQGRETQYF.